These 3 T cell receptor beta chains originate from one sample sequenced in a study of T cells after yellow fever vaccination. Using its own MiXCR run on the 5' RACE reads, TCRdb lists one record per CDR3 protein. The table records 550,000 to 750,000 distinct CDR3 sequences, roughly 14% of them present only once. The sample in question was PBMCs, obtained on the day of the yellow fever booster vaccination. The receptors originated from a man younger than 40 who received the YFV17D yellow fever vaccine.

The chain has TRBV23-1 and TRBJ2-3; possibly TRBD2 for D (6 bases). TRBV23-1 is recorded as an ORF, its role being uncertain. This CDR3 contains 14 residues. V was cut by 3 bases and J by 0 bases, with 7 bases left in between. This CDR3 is CASSQGLSTDTQYF. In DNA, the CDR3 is TGCGCCAGCAGTCAGGGACTGAGCACAGATACGCAGTATTTT.

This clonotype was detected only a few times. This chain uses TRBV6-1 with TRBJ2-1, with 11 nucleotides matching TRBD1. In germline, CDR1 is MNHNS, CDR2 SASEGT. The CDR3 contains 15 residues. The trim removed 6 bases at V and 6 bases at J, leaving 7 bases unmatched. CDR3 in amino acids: CASRTGTGGTNEQFF. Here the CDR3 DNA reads TGTGCCAGCAGGACAGGGACAGGGGGGACCAATGAGCAGTTCTTC.

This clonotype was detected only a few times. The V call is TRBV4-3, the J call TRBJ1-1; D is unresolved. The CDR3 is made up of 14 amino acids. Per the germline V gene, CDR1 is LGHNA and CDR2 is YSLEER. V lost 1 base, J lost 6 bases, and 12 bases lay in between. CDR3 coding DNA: TGCGCCAGCAGCCAAGGGGCTAACCAGGCTGAAGCTTTCTTT. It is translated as CASSQGANQAEAFF.